These 25 T cell receptor beta chains were all obtained from the same sample, sequenced in a study of T cells after yellow fever vaccination (dated by TCRdb to between 2018 and 2021). The treatment or condition label here, explained by the study, means: live attenuated yellow fever vaccine strain. Library prep was done by 5' RACE. Sequencing was performed on an Illumina HiSeq 2500. Clones were called with MiXCR by TCRdb after fastp trimmed the public reads at Q25, and only in-frame beta chains were retained. For every CDR3 protein sequence, its rows merge into one entry that carries the most common genes and DNA. The sample contains around 590,000 distinct CDR3 sequences, around 12% of them found a single time. The ten largest make up 14% to 15% of the sample. The specimen was PBMCs, collected on the day of the yellow fever booster vaccination. The receptors were sampled from a man aged 30 to 45 who received the YFV17D yellow fever vaccine.

This clonotype came up many times. V gene TRBV6-2 or TRBV6-3 combines with J gene TRBJ2-5; TRBD2 is a possible D gene (6 bases). Trimming left V 5 bases short and J 4 bases short, with 11 bases between. CDR3 size: 13 residues. The germline gives CDR1 MNHEY, CDR2 SVGEGT. The chain's CDR3 is CASSTTGLETQYF. As DNA, the CDR3 is TGTGCCAGCAGTACAACGGGACTAGAGACCCAGTACTTC.

This clonotype was seen ten or more times. The V gene is TRBV5-6, the J gene TRBJ2-2; D is uncertain. Germline V gene sequence: CDR1 SGHDT, CDR2 YYEEEE. CDR3 length: 13 residues. The V end lost 2 bases, the J end lost 6 bases, and 8 bases lay between the germline ends. The CDR3 nucleotides are TGTGCCAGCAGCTTCTCAGGTTCCGGGGAGCTGTTTTTT. Translated: CASSFSGSGELFF.

The rearrangement links TRBV5-1 to TRBJ2-7; perhaps TRBD2 as D (5 bases). The germline V and J ends were trimmed by 4 bases and 1 base, with 12 bases remaining between them. The CDR3 runs to 14 residues. Germline CDR1 is SGHRS and CDR2 is YFSETQ. The CDR3, as DNA: TGCGCCAGCAGCCTCCCGAGCGGTTCCTACGAGCAGTACTTC. Protein: CASSLPSGSYEQYF.

This chain connects TRBV4-2 to TRBJ2-1; no definite D call. This CDR3 has 15 amino acids. The V end was cut by 3 bases, the J end by 2 bases, with 11 bases between. The germline gives CDR1 LGHNA, CDR2 YNFKEQ. The CDR3 is CASSQRLETYNEQFF. The CDR3 bases are TGTGCCAGCAGCCAGAGACTGGAGACCTACAATGAGCAGTTCTTC.

Remarks on this clonotype: This may stem from a read error, because a much larger clone lies one nucleotide away. V usage is TRBV12-3 or TRBV12-4 and J usage is TRBJ2-7; the match to TRBD2 covers 8 bases. The CDR3 is made up of 13 amino acids. The CDR3 DNA follows: TGTGCCACCAAGAGCGGGGGTTCCTACGTGCAGTACTTC. Residues: CATKSGGSYVQYF.

The sample holds many counts of this clonotype. In DNA, the CDR3 is TGTGCCATCACTGGCGGGGCCTCCTACAATGAGCAGTTCTTC. It codes for CAITGGASYNEQFF. This chain uses TRBV10-3 with TRBJ2-1; possibly TRBD2 for D (6 bases). V lost 7 bases, J lost 0 bases, and 10 bases lay in between. CDR3 length: 14 residues. Germline loops: CDR1 ENHRY, CDR2 SYGVKD.

This clonotype was seen more than once but under ten times. CDR3 nucleotides: TGTGCCAGCAGACAGCCCCCGGGACAGGGGTTTTACGAGCAGTACTTC. Translating gives CASRQPPGQGFYEQYF. V and J are TRBV28 and TRBJ2-7; 10 bases line up with TRBD1. Unmatched junction bases numbered 12, after V lost 6 bases and J lost 4 bases. This CDR3 is 16 amino acids long. Per the germline V gene, CDR1 is MDHEN and CDR2 is SYDVKM.

This clonotype was seen more than once but under ten times. CDR3 loop: CSARRAEQYF. In DNA, the CDR3 is TGCAGTGCTAGGCGGGCAGAGCAGTACTTC. The V and J genes are TRBV20-1 and TRBJ2-7; possible D gene TRBD2, 5 bases. Germline V gene data show CDR1 as DFQATT and CDR2 as SNEGSKA (reference sequence). CDR3 size: 10 residues. V was trimmed by 3 bases and J by 7 bases, leaving 7 bases between them.

This clonotype was seen only a few times. The chain is built from TRBV7-8 and TRBJ2-5; D not certain. Germline CDR1 and CDR2: SGHVS and FQNEAQ. Trimming removed 0 bases from V and 4 bases from J, with 12 bases in between. CDR3 length: 15 amino acids. CDR3 loop: CASSLADRSRETQYF. DNA for the CDR3: TGTGCCAGCAGCTTAGCGGATAGGAGCAGAGAGACCCAGTACTTC.

This clonotype was detected only a few times. The genes are TRBV7-2 and TRBJ2-2; the match to TRBD2 covers 11 bases. The CDR3 sequence is 16 residues long. V lost 5 bases, J lost 3 bases, and 5 bases stayed unmatched. Germline CDR1 and CDR2: SGHTA and FQGNSA. CDR3 in amino acids: CASSTLAGGDTGELFF. The CDR3 DNA is TGTGCCAGCAGCACCCTAGCGGGAGGCGACACCGGGGAGCTGTTTTTT.

The genes are TRBV29-1 and TRBJ1-4; the D is unclear. Germline CDR1 reads SQVTM; CDR2 reads ANQGSEA. Trimming took off 6 bases at V and 8 bases at J, with 16 bases between the two ends. This CDR3 is built from 13 residues. CDR3 amino acids: CSVRVTSSEKLFF. CDR3 in DNA: TGCAGCGTAAGGGTCACATCGTCGGAAAAACTGTTTTTT.

This clonotype was detected a few times. The chain joins TRBV5-1 to TRBJ2-7; 7 bases fit TRBD1. Germline-derived CDR1 and CDR2 are SGHRS and YFSETQ. The CDR3 is 14 residues long. The V segment lost 6 bases and the J segment 0 bases; nucleotides outside the gene matches: 6. The CDR3 sequence: CASTPGQHSYEQYF. The CDR3 region has the DNA TGCGCCAGCACCCCGGGACAGCACTCCTACGAGCAGTACTTC.

This clonotype was found many times. The chain carries TRBV5-1 and TRBJ2-5; perhaps D is TRBD1 or TRBD2 (5 bases each). This CDR3 has 16 amino acids. Trimming removed 0 bases at V and 4 bases at J, with 16 bases between. CDR1 is SGHRS and CDR2 is YFSETQ in the germline V gene. The CDR3 sequence is CASSLEGTADRETQYF. The DNA for the CDR3 is TGCGCCAGCAGCTTGGAGGGGACGGCGGACCGAGAGACCCAGTACTTC.

This clonotype was counted between two and nine times. The V and J genes are TRBV5-1 and TRBJ2-7, with 9 bases matching TRBD1. The V and J ends lost 7 bases and 4 bases, in that order; junction bases with no gene match: 6. The length of the CDR3 is 13 residues. The germline V gene has CDR1 SGHRS and CDR2 YFSETQ. The CDR3 DNA sequence: TGCGCCAGCGCCGGGACAGGGTCGTACGAGCAGTACTTC. It codes for CASAGTGSYEQYF.

This clonotype was recorded a few times. The V call is TRBV7-2, the J call TRBJ2-3; D not certain. Germline-derived CDR1 and CDR2 are SGHTA and FQGNSA. This CDR3 is built from 14 residues. V was trimmed by 1 base and J by 4 bases, leaving 9 bases between them. The CDR3 here is CASSLVQNPDTQYF. CDR3 DNA: TGTGCCAGCAGCTTAGTACAGAACCCAGATACGCAGTATTTT. The variable domain in full, with the rest retrieved from reference TRBV7-2 and TRBJ2-3, is GAGVSQSPSNKVTEKGKDVELRCDPISGHTALYWYRQSLGQGLEFLIYFQGNSAPDKSGLPSDRFSAERTGGSVSTLTIQRTQQEDSAVYLCASSLVQNPDTQYFGPGTRLTVL.

This clonotype was counted a few times. CDR3 residues: CASSFSLSSTNEKLFF. The DNA of the CDR3 is TGTGCCAGCAGCTTTAGTTTATCCTCAACTAATGAAAAACTGTTTTTT. The genes are TRBV7-9 and TRBJ1-4; D is unclear. Germline lookup yields CDR1 SEHNR and CDR2 FQNEAQ (reference sequence). V lost 3 bases to trimming and J lost 0 bases, with 11 bases between them. This CDR3 comprises 16 residues.

This clonotype was seen at least ten times. This chain joins TRBV2 and TRBJ2-7; TRBD2 might be the D (5 bases). This CDR3 is built from 15 residues. V lost 6 bases to trimming and J lost 1 base, with 16 bases between them. The germline gives CDR1 SNHLY, CDR2 FYNNEI. CDR3 in amino acids: CASRSYRGASYEQYF. CDR3 nucleotide sequence: TGTGCCAGCAGATCATACCGGGGAGCTTCCTACGAGCAGTACTTC. The whole variable domain, remainder taken from reference TRBV2 and TRBJ2-7, is EPEVTQTPSHQVTQMGQEVILRCVPISNHLYFYWYRQILGQKVEFLVSFYNNEISEKSEIFDDQFSVERPDGSNFTLKIRSTKLEDSAMYFCASRSYRGASYEQYFGPGTRLTVT.

This clonotype was seen more than once but under ten times. The chain is built from TRBV10-3 and TRBJ1-3, with 7 nucleotides matching TRBD1. Germline V CDR1 and CDR2: ENHRY, SYGVKD. The junction had 6 bases not matched to a gene; V was cut back by 4 bases and J by 0 bases. CDR3 length: 16 residues. DNA of the CDR3: TGTGCCATCAGTGGGTGGACAGGTTTCTCTGGAAACACCATATATTTT. This encodes CAISGWTGFSGNTIYF.

This clonotype was seen a handful of times. The chain uses TRBV24-1 and TRBJ2-3; maybe TRBD2 (6 bases). CDR1 is KGHDR, CDR2 SFDVKD, per germline. This CDR3 spans 15 amino acids. The V end was cut by 4 bases, the J end by 0 bases, with 10 bases between. CDR3 loop: CATSDPSESTDTQYF. CDR3 sequence (DNA): TGTGCCACCAGTGACCCTAGCGAGAGCACAGATACGCAGTATTTT.

This clonotype was seen more than once but under ten times. This chain joins TRBV20-1 and TRBJ2-1, with TRBD2 identical over 7 bases. CDR1 is DFQATT, CDR2 SNEGSKA, per germline (reference sequence). The CDR3 spans 14 residues. Losses at the gene ends were 6 bases for V and 5 bases for J; bases not matched to a gene: 10. The CDR3 coding sequence is TGCAGTGCCGTGCGCCCTAGCGGAAACAATGAGCAGTTCTTC. Translated: CSAVRPSGNNEQFF.

The rearrangement links TRBV5-4 to TRBJ2-7; D not certain. The CDR3 sequence is 15 residues long. V lost 4 bases and J 0 bases, leaving 14 bases between the germline ends. Per the germline V gene, CDR1 is SGHNT and CDR2 is YYREEE (reference sequence). CDR3: CASSKDSKNSYEQYF. In DNA form, the CDR3 reads TGTGCCAGCAGCAAAGACTCGAAAAACTCCTACGAGCAGTACTTC.

V is TRBV29-1 and J is TRBJ2-1; 9 bases agree with TRBD1. CDR1 is SQVTM and CDR2 is ANQGSEA in the germline V gene. The CDR3 sequence is 15 residues long. V lost 3 bases to trimming and J lost 4 bases; unmatched junction nucleotides: 7. The CDR3 nucleotides read TGCAGCGTTGAGGTCCCCGGGACAGGGTACAATGAGCAGTTCTTC. Encoded protein: CSVEVPGTGYNEQFF.

This clonotype came up a few times. This chain connects TRBV28 to TRBJ2-5, with 7 positions matching TRBD2. The CDR3 has 15 residues. CDR1 MDHEN and CDR2 SYDVKM come from the germline V gene. J gave up 4 bases and V 5 bases, and 10 bases lay outside the gene matches. The CDR3 DNA reads TGTGCCAGCAGTGTCGGCGGGGAGGGAGGAGAGACCCAGTACTTC. Amino acids: CASSVGGEGGETQYF.

This clonotype has ten or more counts. The chain carries TRBV9 and TRBJ2-2, with 8 bases that match TRBD2. The CDR3 runs 15 residues. Germline V gene data show CDR1 as SGDLS and CDR2 as YYNGEE. The junction had 5 bases not matched to a gene; V was cut back by 3 bases and J by 4 bases. The CDR3 region has the DNA TGTGCCAGCAGCGCGAGCGGGAGTGGCACCGGGGAGCTGTTTTTT. It is translated as CASSASGSGTGELFF. The whole variable domain, remainder taken from reference TRBV9 and TRBJ2-2, is DSGVTQTPKHLITATGQRVTLRCSPRSGDLSVYWYQQSLDQGLQFLIQYYNGEERAKGNILERFSAQQFPDLHSELNLSSLELGDSALYFCASSASGSGTGELFFGEGSRLTVL.

This clonotype was recorded at least ten times. This chain uses TRBV12-3 or TRBV12-4 with TRBJ2-3; D is unresolved. V was trimmed by 8 bases and J by 7 bases, leaving 13 bases between them. The CDR3 sequence is 12 residues long. This chain's CDR3 is CASGSYLNTQYF. For the CDR3, the DNA is TGTGCCAGCGGCTCTTACCTCAATACGCAGTATTTT.